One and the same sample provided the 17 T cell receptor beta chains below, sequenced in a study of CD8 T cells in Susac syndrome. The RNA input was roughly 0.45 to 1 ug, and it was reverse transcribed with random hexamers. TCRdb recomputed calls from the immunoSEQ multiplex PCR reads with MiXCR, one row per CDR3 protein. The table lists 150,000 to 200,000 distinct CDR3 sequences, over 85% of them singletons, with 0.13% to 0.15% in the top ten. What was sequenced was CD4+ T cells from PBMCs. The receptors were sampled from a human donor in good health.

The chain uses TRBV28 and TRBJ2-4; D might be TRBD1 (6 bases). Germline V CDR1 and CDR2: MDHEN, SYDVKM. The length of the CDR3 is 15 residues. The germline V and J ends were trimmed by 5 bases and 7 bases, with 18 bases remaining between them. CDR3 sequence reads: CASSRSDRRRNIQYF. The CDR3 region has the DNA TGTGCCAGCAGTCGGTCTGACAGGCGGAGGAACATTCAGTACTTC.

CDR3 bases: TGTGCCAGCCGCTACTCCAGGACCCTCACCTACGAGCAGTACTTC. It codes for CASRYSRTLTYEQYF. The genes are TRBV27 and TRBJ2-7; D remains ambiguous. The CDR3 covers 15 residues. Germline V lookup: CDR1 MNHEY, CDR2 SMNVEV (reference sequence). With 8 bases removed from V and 2 bases from J, the gap between germline ends came to 19 bases.

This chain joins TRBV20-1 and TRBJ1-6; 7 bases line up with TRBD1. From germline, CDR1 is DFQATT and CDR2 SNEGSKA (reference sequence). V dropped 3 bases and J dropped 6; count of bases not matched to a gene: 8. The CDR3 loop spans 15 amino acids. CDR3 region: CSASDDRVLNSPLHF. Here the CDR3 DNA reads TGCAGTGCTAGTGATGACAGGGTACTTAATTCACCCCTCCACTTT.

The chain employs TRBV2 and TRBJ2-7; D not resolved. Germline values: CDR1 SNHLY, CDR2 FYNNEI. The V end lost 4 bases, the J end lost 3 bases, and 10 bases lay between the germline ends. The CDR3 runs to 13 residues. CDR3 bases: TGTGCCAGCAGTGGGTGGCAGCACTACGAGCAGTACTTC. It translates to CASSGWQHYEQYF. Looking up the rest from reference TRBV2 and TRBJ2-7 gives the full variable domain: EPEVTQTPSHQVTQMGQEVILRCVPISNHLYFYWYRQILGQKVEFLVSFYNNEISEKSEIFDDQFSVERPDGSNFTLKIRSTKLEDSAMYFCASSGWQHYEQYFGPGTRLTVT.

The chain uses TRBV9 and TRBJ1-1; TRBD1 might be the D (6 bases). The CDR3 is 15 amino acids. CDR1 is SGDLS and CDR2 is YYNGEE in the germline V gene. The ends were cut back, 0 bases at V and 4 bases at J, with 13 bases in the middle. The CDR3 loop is CASSVAEGGATEAFF. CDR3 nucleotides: TGTGCCAGCAGCGTAGCTGAAGGGGGGGCCACTGAAGCTTTCTTT.

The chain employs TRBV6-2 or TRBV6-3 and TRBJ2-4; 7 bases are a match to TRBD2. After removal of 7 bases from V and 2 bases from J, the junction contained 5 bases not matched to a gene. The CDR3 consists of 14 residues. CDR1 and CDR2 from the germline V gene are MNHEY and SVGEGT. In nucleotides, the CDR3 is TGTGCCAGCATGCCGGGGGGTTCCAAAAACATTCAGTACTTC. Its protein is CASMPGGSKNIQYF.

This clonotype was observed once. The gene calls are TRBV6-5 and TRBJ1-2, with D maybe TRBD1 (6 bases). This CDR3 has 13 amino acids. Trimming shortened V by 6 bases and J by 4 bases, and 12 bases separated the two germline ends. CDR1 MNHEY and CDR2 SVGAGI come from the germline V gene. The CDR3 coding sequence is TGTGCCAGCAGCCACAGGGCGGGCTATGGCTACACCTTC. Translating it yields CASSHRAGYGYTF.

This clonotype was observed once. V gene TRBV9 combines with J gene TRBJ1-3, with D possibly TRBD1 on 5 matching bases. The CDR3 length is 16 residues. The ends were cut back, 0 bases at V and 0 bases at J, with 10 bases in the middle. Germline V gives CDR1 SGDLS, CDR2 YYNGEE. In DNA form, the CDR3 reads TGTGCCAGCAGCGTAGCCGGGACGGACTCTGGAAACACCATATATTTT. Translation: CASSVAGTDSGNTIYF.

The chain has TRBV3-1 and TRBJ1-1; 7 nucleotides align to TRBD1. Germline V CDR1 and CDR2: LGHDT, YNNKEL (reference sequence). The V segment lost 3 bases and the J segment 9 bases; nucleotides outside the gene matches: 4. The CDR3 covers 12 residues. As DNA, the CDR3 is TGTGCCAGCAGCCATGGGACAGCCCAAGCTTTCTTT. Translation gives CASSHGTAQAFF.

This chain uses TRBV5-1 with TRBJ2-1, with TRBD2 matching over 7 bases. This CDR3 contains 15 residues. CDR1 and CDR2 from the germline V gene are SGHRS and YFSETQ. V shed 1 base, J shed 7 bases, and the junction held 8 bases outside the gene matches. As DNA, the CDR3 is TGCGCCAGCAGCTTGCTGTCTGGGAGGGTTAATGAGCAGTTCTTC. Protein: CASSLLSGRVNEQFF.

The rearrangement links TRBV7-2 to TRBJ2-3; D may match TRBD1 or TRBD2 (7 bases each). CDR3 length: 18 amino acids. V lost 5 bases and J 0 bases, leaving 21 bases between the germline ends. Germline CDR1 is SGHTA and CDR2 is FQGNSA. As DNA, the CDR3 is TGTGCCAGCAGCGGGATGGGAGTGGGAGGGGGCAGCACAGATACGCAGTATTTT. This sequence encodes CASSGMGVGGGSTDTQYF.

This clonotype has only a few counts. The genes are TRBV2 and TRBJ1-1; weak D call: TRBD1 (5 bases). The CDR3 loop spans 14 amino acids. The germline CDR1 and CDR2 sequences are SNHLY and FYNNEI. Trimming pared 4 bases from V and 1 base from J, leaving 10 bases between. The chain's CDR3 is CASSGSRENTEAFF. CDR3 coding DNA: TGTGCCAGCAGTGGTAGCAGGGAGAACACTGAAGCTTTCTTT.

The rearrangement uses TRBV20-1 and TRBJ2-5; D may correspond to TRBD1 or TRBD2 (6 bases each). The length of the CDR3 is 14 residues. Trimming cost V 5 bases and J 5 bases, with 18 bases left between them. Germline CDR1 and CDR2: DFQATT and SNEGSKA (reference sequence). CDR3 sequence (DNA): TGCAGTGCTTTCGACAGGAGGGGTCGGGAGACCCAGTACTTC. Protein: CSAFDRRGRETQYF.

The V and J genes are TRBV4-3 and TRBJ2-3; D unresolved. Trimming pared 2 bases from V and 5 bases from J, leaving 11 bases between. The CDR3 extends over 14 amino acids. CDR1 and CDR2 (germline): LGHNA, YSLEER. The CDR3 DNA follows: TGCGCCAGCAGCCAATCGCACTACCAAGATACGCAGTATTTT. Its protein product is CASSQSHYQDTQYF.

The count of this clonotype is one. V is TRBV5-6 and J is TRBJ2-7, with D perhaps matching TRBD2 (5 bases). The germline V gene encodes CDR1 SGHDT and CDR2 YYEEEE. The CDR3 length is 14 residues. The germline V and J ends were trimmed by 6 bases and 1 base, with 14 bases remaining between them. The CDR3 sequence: CASTTLLASYEQYF. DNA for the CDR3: TGTGCCAGCACCACCCTCCTAGCTTCCTACGAGCAGTACTTC.

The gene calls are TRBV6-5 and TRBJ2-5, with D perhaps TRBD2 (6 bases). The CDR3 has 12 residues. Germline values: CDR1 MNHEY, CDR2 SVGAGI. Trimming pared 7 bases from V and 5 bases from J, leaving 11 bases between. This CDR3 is CASNRGGETQYF. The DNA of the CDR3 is TGTGCCAGCAACCGGGGAGGCGAGACCCAGTACTTC.

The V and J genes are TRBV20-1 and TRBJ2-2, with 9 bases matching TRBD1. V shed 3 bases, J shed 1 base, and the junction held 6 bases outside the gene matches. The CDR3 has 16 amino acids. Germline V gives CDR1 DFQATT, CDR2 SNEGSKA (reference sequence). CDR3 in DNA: TGCAGTGCTAGGCTTAAGGACAGGGGGAACACCGGGGAGCTGTTTTTT. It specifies CSARLKDRGNTGELFF.